The 18 T cell receptor beta chains listed next were all sequenced from one sample in a study of shared clonotypes between healthy human individuals. Measured with immunoSEQ multiplex PCR; TCRdb has only the in-frame clones, and not every one. The repertoire includes roughly 720,000 clones, 90% of them detected once, and 34% sits in the top ten. Sequenced: memory CD8+ T cells from PBMCs. Subset: CD45RO+ cells pooled with CCR7-negative TemRA cells. These receptor sequences come from a man younger than 30 in good health. Some clones in this sample may be carry-over from other donors' samples.

This rearrangement joins TRBV6-5 to TRBJ2-7; 7 nucleotides match TRBD1. V lost 6 bases to trimming and J lost 2 bases; unmatched junction nucleotides: 7. Per the germline V gene, CDR1 is MNHEY and CDR2 is SVGAGI. The CDR3 extends over 14 amino acids. This chain's CDR3 is CASSLGQNTYEQYF. The CDR3 nucleotides read TGTGCCAGCAGCCTGGGACAGAACACCTACGAGCAGTACTTC.

The chain has TRBV4-1 and TRBJ2-7; 8 bases are a match to TRBD2. CDR1 is MGHRA, CDR2 YSYEKL, per germline. The CDR3 consists of 16 residues. V shed 0 bases and J 4 bases; nucleotides not matched to a gene: 8. The CDR3 reads CASSQDQASGSYEQYF. For the CDR3, the DNA is TGCGCCAGCAGCCAAGATCAGGCTAGCGGGTCTTACGAGCAGTACTTC.

V usage is TRBV27 and J usage is TRBJ2-7; 10 nucleotides line up with TRBD2. The CDR3 runs to 13 residues. Germline values: CDR1 MNHEY, CDR2 SMNVEV (reference sequence). J gave up 5 bases and V 8 bases, and 6 bases lay outside the gene matches. This chain's CDR3 is CASGLLAGNEQYF. In DNA, the CDR3 is TGTGCCAGCGGCCTACTAGCGGGAAACGAGCAGTACTTC.

This clone showed up many times. The rearrangement links TRBV6-5 to TRBJ2-7, with D possibly being TRBD2 (5 bases). This CDR3 has 15 amino acids. Trimming shortened V by 5 bases and J by 4 bases, and 18 bases separated the two germline ends. In germline, CDR1 is MNHEY, CDR2 SVGAGI. The CDR3 sequence is CASSPTTGKVYEQYF. CDR3 bases: TGTGCCAGCAGTCCAACGACGGGAAAGGTATACGAGCAGTACTTC.

This chain links TRBV6-5 with TRBJ2-7; tentative D call: TRBD2 (7 bases). The CDR3 is 15 amino acids. Trimming stripped 1 base from V and 0 bases from J, with 10 bases between. Per the germline V gene, CDR1 is MNHEY and CDR2 is SVGAGI. The chain's CDR3 is CASSYYGGPSYEQYF. DNA for the CDR3: TGTGCCAGCAGTTACTACGGGGGGCCCTCCTACGAGCAGTACTTC.

This chain connects TRBV5-4 to TRBJ1-2, with D unresolved. Germline V gene sequence: CDR1 SGHNT, CDR2 YYREEE (reference sequence). V was cut by 3 bases and J by 4 bases, with 19 bases left in between. This CDR3 spans 16 amino acids. The CDR3 is CASSSPAFDGPYGYTF. The CDR3 nucleotides read TGTGCCAGCAGCTCCCCTGCCTTTGACGGACCCTATGGCTACACCTTC. Variable domain in full (rest from reference TRBV5-4 and TRBJ1-2): ETGVTQSPTHLIKTRGQQVTLRCSSQSGHNTVSWYQQALGQGPQFIFQYYREEENGRGNFPPRFSGLQFPNYSSELNVNALELDDSALYLCASSSPAFDGPYGYTFGSGTRLTVV.

This chain links TRBV9 with TRBJ2-3, with 11 bases fitting TRBD2. The germline CDR1 and CDR2 sequences are SGDLS and YYNGEE. Losses at the gene ends were 3 bases for V and 1 base for J; bases not matched to a gene: 7. The CDR3 length is 17 residues. DNA for the CDR3: TGTGCCAGCAGCGCGGGACTAGCGGAGCGCCGCACAGATACGCAGTATTTT. Translating it yields CASSAGLAERRTDTQYF. Using reference TRBV9 and TRBJ2-3 for the parts outside the CDR3, the full variable domain is DSGVTQTPKHLITATGQRVTLRCSPRSGDLSVYWYQQSLDQGLQFLIQYYNGEERAKGNILERFSAQQFPDLHSELNLSSLELGDSALYFCASSAGLAERRTDTQYFGPGTRLTVL.

The chain recombines TRBV19 with TRBJ2-2; the D gene is possibly TRBD2 (5 bases). Germline V CDR1 and CDR2: LNHDA, SQIVND (reference sequence). This CDR3 is 13 amino acids long. V shed 7 bases and J shed 1 base, with 7 bases lying between them. CDR3 in amino acids: CASIRGNTGELFF. The CDR3 DNA is TGTGCCAGTATACGGGGGAACACCGGGGAGCTGTTTTTT.

In nucleotides, the CDR3 is TGTGCCAGCAGCCTCCCCGGGTTCTATGGCTACACCTTC. It is translated as CASSLPGFYGYTF. J is TRBJ1-2 and V is TRBV7-2; D ambiguous. This CDR3 spans 13 amino acids. In germline, CDR1 is SGHTA, CDR2 FQGNSA. V was pared by 5 bases and J by 4 bases, with 11 bases between.

This clone was counted between two and nine times. V is TRBV7-9 and J is TRBJ2-7; D possibly corresponds to TRBD1 (6 bases). Trimming took off 3 bases at V and 5 bases at J, with 8 bases between the two ends. This CDR3 is 12 amino acids long. From germline, CDR1 is SEHNR and CDR2 FQNEAQ (reference sequence). This CDR3 reads CASSFRGDEQYF. The CDR3 DNA is TGTGCCAGCAGCTTCAGGGGCGACGAGCAGTACTTC.

This sequence joins TRBV27 and TRBJ1-3; D might be TRBD1 (5 bases). The CDR3 is 13 residues long. The V gene's germline CDR1 is MNHEY and CDR2 SMNVEV (reference sequence). Trimming pared 4 bases from V and 4 bases from J, leaving 8 bases between. CDR3 residues: CASSSRQGNTIYF. CDR3 nucleotide sequence: TGTGCCAGCAGTTCCCGACAGGGAAACACCATATATTTT.

V gene TRBV7-8 combines with J gene TRBJ1-5; D call uncertain. Germline-derived CDR1 and CDR2 are SGHVS and FQNEAQ. Trimming took off 2 bases at V and 3 bases at J, with 2 bases between the two ends. CDR3 length: 12 amino acids. The CDR3 region is CASSLINQPQHF. The CDR3 DNA reads TGTGCCAGCAGCTTAATCAATCAGCCCCAGCATTTT.

The chain combines TRBV20-1 with TRBJ1-1; D is uncertain. This CDR3 is built from 10 residues. Germline CDR1 DFQATT, CDR2 SNEGSKA (reference sequence). V lost 2 bases, J lost 5 bases, and 3 bases lay in between. The CDR3 bases are TGCAGTGCTAGACGGACTGAAGCTTTCTTT. Its protein product is CSARRTEAFF.

This chain connects TRBV19 to TRBJ1-1; 8 positions agree with TRBD1. The V and J ends lost 6 bases and 0 bases, in that order; junction bases with no gene match: 9. CDR3 size: 16 residues. Per the germline V gene, CDR1 is LNHDA and CDR2 is SQIVND (reference sequence). CDR3 amino acids: CASSPRGLGLNTEAFF. The CDR3 DNA sequence: TGTGCCAGTAGCCCCAGGGGGCTGGGGCTGAACACTGAAGCTTTCTTT.

This chain joins TRBV27 and TRBJ2-2; unclear D gene. V dropped 6 bases and J dropped 7 bases, with 12 bases sitting between them. CDR3 length equals 13 residues. Germline CDR1 reads MNHEY; CDR2 reads SMNVEV (reference sequence). CDR3 loop: CASRIQLIGELFF. The CDR3 DNA reads TGTGCCAGCAGGATTCAGTTGATCGGGGAGCTGTTTTTT.

The rearrangement uses TRBV5-1 and TRBJ1-2; 11 bases match TRBD1. Germline loops: CDR1 SGHRS, CDR2 YFSETQ. CDR3 length equals 15 residues. After removal of 3 bases from V and 6 bases from J, the junction contained 7 bases not matched to a gene. In DNA form, the CDR3 reads TGCGCCAGCAGCTCGGGACAGGGGGAGAGGAATGGCTACACCTTC. This codes for CASSSGQGERNGYTF.

The chain combines TRBV14 with TRBJ2-4; D possibly corresponds to TRBD1 (5 bases). Between the trimmed V and J ends, which lost 0 bases and 0 bases, there was a span of 12 bases. This CDR3 region has 17 residues. Germline CDR1 is SGHDN and CDR2 is FVKESK. For the CDR3, the DNA is TGTGCCAGCAGCCAAGATTTAGGGGTCCAAGCCAAAAACATTCAGTACTTC. Amino acids: CASSQDLGVQAKNIQYF.

V usage is TRBV11-2 and J usage is TRBJ2-1; 7 bases are a match to TRBD2. Trimming took 8 bases from V and 5 from J; bases not matched to a gene: 9. The CDR3 spans 14 residues. CDR1 SGHAT and CDR2 FQNNGV come from the germline V gene. CDR3 region: CASATSHGHNEQFF. DNA of the CDR3: TGTGCCAGCGCGACTAGCCATGGACACAATGAGCAGTTCTTC.